The source of this T cell receptor beta chain is a study of cytomegalovirus exposure and HLA in healthy donors. The wider study: Across 300 to 400 genotyped donors, around 80% landed in the Caucasian-associated ancestry cluster.

The PCR ran on 60 Vbeta and 13 Jbeta primers. TCRdb keeps only in-frame clones here, not all; method: immunoSEQ multiplex PCR. The repertoire holds about 130,000 clones, about 63% seen once, with 1.6% in the top ten. This clonotype originated in a man under 40 in good health and CMV-seropositive. Source material: PBMCs.

The CDR3 DNA is TGCAGCGTTCGAAGGGGGAACTCCTACGAGCAGTACTTC. Its protein product is CSVRRGNSYEQYF. The chain employs TRBV29-1 and TRBJ2-7; D might be TRBD1 (6 bases). Trimming left V 5 bases short and J 0 bases short, with 11 bases between. Germline lookup yields CDR1 SQVTM and CDR2 ANQGSEA. The CDR3 has 13 amino acids.